The next 17 T cell receptor beta chains were all read from a single sample in a study of T cell responses to AZD1222 COVID-19 vaccine. Assay used: immunoSEQ multiplex PCR; TCRdb lists only in-frame clones, some missing. The repertoire holds 85,000 to 130,000 clones, roughly nine tenths seen once, with around 15% in the top ten. Material: peripheral blood, obtained on day 0 of AZD1222 vaccination. The receptors were sampled from an adult in good health.

Worth noting for this clone: A read error may account for a junction end that differs from germline. The chain carries TRBV15 and TRBJ1-2; 7 nucleotides line up with TRBD1. This CDR3 spans 16 amino acids. CDR1 is LNHNV and CDR2 is YYDKDF in the germline V gene (reference sequence). CDR3 sequence (DNA): TGTGCCACCAGCAGAGATATGGGACAGCGAGCGTATGGCCACACCTTC. This gives the protein CATSRDMGQRAYGHTF.

The table lists this clone with a count of one. This sample includes further DNA sequences coding for the same CDR3. This CDR3 is CASSITGLGEKLFF. The CDR3 region has the DNA TGTGCCAGTAGTATTACAGGGTTAGGGGAAAAACTGTTTTTT. The chain couples TRBV19 to TRBJ1-4; D perhaps matches TRBD1 (6 bases). Trimming left V 3 bases short and J 8 bases short, with 13 bases between. This CDR3 comprises 14 residues. Germline lookup yields CDR1 LNHDA and CDR2 SQIVND (reference sequence).

A remark on this clone: Distinct nucleotide sequences in the sample also encode this CDR3. This rearrangement joins TRBV27 to TRBJ1-5, with D unclear. Trimming took off 8 bases at V and 1 base at J, with 6 bases between the two ends. The CDR3 extends over 12 amino acids. CDR1 MNHEY and CDR2 SMNVEV come from the germline V gene (reference sequence). In DNA form, the CDR3 reads TGTGCCAGCGGACGGAGCAATCAGCCCCAGCATTTT. It codes for CASGRSNQPQHF.

The chain employs TRBV7-9 and TRBJ2-1; 10 nucleotides agree with TRBD2. Per germline, CDR1 SEHNR and CDR2 FQNEAQ (reference sequence). V was pared by 0 bases and J by 5 bases, with 7 bases of the junction left unmatched. The CDR3 sequence is 17 residues long. CDR3 sequence: CASSLAWTSGVNNEQFF. Here the CDR3 DNA reads TGTGCCAGCAGCTTAGCGTGGACTAGCGGAGTCAACAATGAGCAGTTCTTC.

V and J are TRBV12-2 and TRBJ2-1; the table names TRBD2, a call not compared with the DNA. TRBV12-2 is tagged as a pseudogene. The CDR3 loop spans 15 amino acids. The CDR3 reads CASRPERGTYNEQFF. In nucleotides, the CDR3 is TGTGCAAGTCGCCCCGAGCGGGGCACATACAATGAGCAGTTCTTC.

The chain uses TRBV3-1 (or the pseudogene TRBV3-2) and TRBJ1-2; 7 bases are shared with TRBD1. The CDR3 covers 15 residues. The ends lost 2 bases at V and 1 base at J; junction bases unmatched: 4. Germline V lookup: CDR1 LGHDT, CDR2 YNNKEL (reference sequence). CDR3 sequence: CASSQLTGFNYGYTF. The CDR3 DNA follows: TGTGCCAGCAGCCAACTGACAGGGTTTAACTATGGCTACACCTTC.

The chain carries TRBV10-3 and TRBJ1-5, with 7 bases lining up with TRBD1. The CDR3 totals 13 residues. The V gene's germline CDR1 is ENHRY and CDR2 SYGVKD. Unmatched junction bases numbered 5, after V lost 8 bases and J lost 4 bases. CDR3 sequence: CAIRGTVNQPQHF. As DNA, the CDR3 is TGTGCCATCCGAGGGACAGTAAATCAGCCCCAGCATTTT.

The rearrangement uses TRBV6-6 and TRBJ1-5; D remains unclear. This CDR3 comprises 15 residues. The germline V gene encodes CDR1 MNHNY and CDR2 SVGAGI (reference sequence). The V and J ends lost 7 bases and 0 bases respectively, with 13 bases between them. Here the CDR3 reads CASTPRPISNQPQHF. In DNA form, the CDR3 reads TGTGCCAGCACCCCCCGCCCCATTAGCAATCAGCCCCAGCATTTT.

The CDR3 DNA follows: TGTGCCAGCAGCCCTCTAGCGGGTCCAGCCCCAGATACGCAGTATTTT. Translated: CASSPLAGPAPDTQYF. This sequence joins TRBV3-1 (or the pseudogene TRBV3-2) and TRBJ2-3; the match to TRBD2 covers 8 bases. Germline V CDR1 and CDR2: LGHDT, YNNKEL (reference sequence). The CDR3 sequence is 16 residues long. V lost 4 bases to trimming and J lost 4 bases; unmatched junction nucleotides: 10.

V is TRBV15 and J is TRBJ1-1; D gene ambiguous. CDR3 length equals 14 residues. Germline loops: CDR1 LNHNV, CDR2 YYDKDF (reference sequence). V lost 1 base, J lost 0 bases, and 6 bases lay in between. The CDR3 nucleotides read TGTGCCACCAGCAGAGGGGGTCTGAACACTGAAGCTTTCTTT. This sequence encodes CATSRGGLNTEAFF.

The chain employs TRBV24-1 and TRBJ2-3, with D tentatively TRBD1 (5 bases). Trimming took 5 bases from V and 7 from J, leaving 15 bases between them. The germline CDR1 and CDR2 sequences are KGHDR and SFDVKD. This CDR3 has 14 residues. CDR3 in DNA: TGTGCCACCAGTGTTGAAGGGGCGACATATACGCAGTATTTT. Its translation: CATSVEGATYTQYF.

V is TRBV15 and J is TRBJ1-1; D is ambiguous. Germline V gene sequence: CDR1 LNHNV, CDR2 YYDKDF (reference sequence). V was cut by 1 base and J by 0 bases, with 6 bases left in between. The CDR3 has 14 residues. The CDR3: CATSRVPLNTEAFF. The DNA of the CDR3 is TGTGCCACCAGCAGAGTACCACTGAACACTGAAGCTTTCTTT.

The gene calls are TRBV28 and TRBJ1-1; tentative D call: TRBD1 (5 bases). Deletions cut 6 bases from V and 2 bases from J, with 16 bases between. The V gene's germline CDR1 is MDHEN and CDR2 SYDVKM. This CDR3 is 15 amino acids long. The CDR3: CASSLGTYENTEAFF. For the CDR3, the DNA is TGTGCCAGCAGCCTAGGGACCTATGAAAACACTGAAGCTTTCTTT.

This clone was observed a single time. This chain links TRBV9 with TRBJ2-3; 7 nucleotides line up with TRBD1. Germline trimming cut 2 bases from V and 5 bases from J; bases unmatched to any gene: 8. The CDR3 is made up of 15 amino acids. The germline V gene encodes CDR1 SGDLS and CDR2 YYNGEE. The CDR3 reads CASSVQTGPRDTQYF. The CDR3 DNA reads TGTGCCAGCAGCGTCCAGACAGGGCCTCGAGATACGCAGTATTTT.

The chain has TRBV18 and TRBJ2-7, with D possibly matching TRBD1 (6 bases). Trimming took off 4 bases at V and 7 bases at J, with 17 bases between the two ends. The CDR3 totals 14 residues. Germline assignment: CDR1 KGHSH and CDR2 LQKENI. The CDR3 sequence: CASSQQDQGREQYF. The DNA of the CDR3 is TGTGCCAGCTCACAACAGGACCAGGGGCGAGAGCAGTACTTC.

This rearrangement joins TRBV4-2 to TRBJ1-2; D unclear. V was cut by 7 bases and J by 4 bases, with 19 bases left in between. Per germline, CDR1 LGHNA and CDR2 YNFKEQ. CDR3 size: 15 residues. CDR3 residues: CASTETRYGIYGYTF. The CDR3 bases are TGTGCCAGCACCGAAACTAGGTACGGAATCTATGGCTACACCTTC.

The rearrangement links TRBV6-1 to TRBJ1-5; D call uncertain. The germline V gene has CDR1 MNHNS and CDR2 SASEGT. Trimming cost V 1 base and J 10 bases, with 14 bases left between them. The CDR3 is 14 residues long. The CDR3 protein is CASSEVAGLGPQHF. CDR3 bases: TGTGCCAGCAGTGAAGTGGCAGGCTTGGGTCCCCAGCATTTT.